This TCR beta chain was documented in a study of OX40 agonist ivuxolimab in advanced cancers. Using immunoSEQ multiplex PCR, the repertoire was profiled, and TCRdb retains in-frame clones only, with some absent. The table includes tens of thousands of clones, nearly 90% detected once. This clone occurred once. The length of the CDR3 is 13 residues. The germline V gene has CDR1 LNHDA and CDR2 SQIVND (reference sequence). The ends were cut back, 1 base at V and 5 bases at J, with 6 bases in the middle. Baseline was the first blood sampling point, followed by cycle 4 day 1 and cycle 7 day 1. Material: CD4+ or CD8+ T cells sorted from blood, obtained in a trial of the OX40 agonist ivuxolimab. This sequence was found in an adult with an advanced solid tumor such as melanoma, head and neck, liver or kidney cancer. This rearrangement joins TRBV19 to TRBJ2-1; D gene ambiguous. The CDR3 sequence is CASSIGHNNEQFF. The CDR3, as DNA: TGTGCCAGTAGTATAGGACACAACAATGAGCAGTTCTTC. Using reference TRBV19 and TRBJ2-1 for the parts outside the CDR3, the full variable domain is DGGITQSPKYLFRKEGQNVTLSCEQNLNHDAMYWYRQDPGQGLRLIYYSQIVNDFQKGDIAEGYSVSREKKESFPLTVTSAQKNPTAFYLCASSIGHNNEQFFGPGTRLTVL.